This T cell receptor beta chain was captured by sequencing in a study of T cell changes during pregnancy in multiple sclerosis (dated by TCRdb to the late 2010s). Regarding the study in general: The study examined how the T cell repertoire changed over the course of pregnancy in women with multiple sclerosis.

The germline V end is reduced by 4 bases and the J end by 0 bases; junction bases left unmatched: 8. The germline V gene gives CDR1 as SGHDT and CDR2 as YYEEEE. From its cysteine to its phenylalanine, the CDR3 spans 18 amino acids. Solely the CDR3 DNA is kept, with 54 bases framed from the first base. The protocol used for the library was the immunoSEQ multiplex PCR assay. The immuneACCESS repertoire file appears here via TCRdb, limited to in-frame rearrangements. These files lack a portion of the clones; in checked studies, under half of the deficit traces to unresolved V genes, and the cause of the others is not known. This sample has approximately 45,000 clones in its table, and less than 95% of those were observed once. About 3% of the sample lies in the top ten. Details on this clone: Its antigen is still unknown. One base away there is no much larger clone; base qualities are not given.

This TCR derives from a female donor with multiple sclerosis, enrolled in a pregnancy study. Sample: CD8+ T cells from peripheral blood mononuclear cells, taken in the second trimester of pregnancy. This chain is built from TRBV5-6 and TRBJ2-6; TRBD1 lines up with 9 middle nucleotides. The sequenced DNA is TGTGCCAGCAGCCTAGGGACAGGGATGAGCTCTGGGGCCAACGTCCTGACTTTC. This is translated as CASSLGTGMSSGANVLTF.